The 23 T cell receptor beta chains below were found in one sample sequenced in a study of T-cell reconstitution after alpha-beta-depleted transplantation in children. Unique molecular identifiers were built into the TCRbeta library. MiXCR, run by TCRdb on the PCR reads, gives a single entry per CDR3 protein. The sample yields over 550,000 distinct CDR3 sequences, roughly 10% seen once. The sample in question was PBMCs from the stem cell graft donor, obtained from the stem cell graft. These receptors were collected from a human donor who donated a stem cell graft to a child with acute myeloid leukemia.

The rearrangement uses TRBV10-3 and TRBJ2-3; D is undetermined. Germline V gene sequence: CDR1 ENHRY, CDR2 SYGVKD. There are 14 residues in the CDR3. V lost 6 bases to trimming and J lost 1 base, with 11 bases between them. The CDR3 sequence: CAISADGGTDTQYF. In DNA, the CDR3 is TGTGCCATCAGCGCCGACGGAGGCACAGATACGCAGTATTTT.

This clonotype has only a few counts. V is TRBV5-4 and J is TRBJ2-5; the match to TRBD2 covers 7 bases. Germline lookup yields CDR1 SGHNT and CDR2 YYREEE (reference sequence). This CDR3 comprises 15 residues. The trim removed 5 bases at V and 2 bases at J, leaving 9 bases unmatched. The chain's CDR3 is CASSSEPAGQETQYF. The CDR3 DNA reads TGTGCCAGCAGTTCCGAGCCAGCGGGGCAAGAGACCCAGTACTTC.

The rearrangement uses TRBV7-2 and TRBJ2-2, with TRBD2 matching over 9 bases. The length of the CDR3 is 15 residues. J lost 6 bases, V lost 5 bases, and 7 bases had no gene match. The germline V gene encodes CDR1 SGHTA and CDR2 FQGNSA. The chain's CDR3 is CASSARQREAGELFF. The DNA of the CDR3 is TGTGCCAGCAGCGCCCGACAGCGGGAGGCCGGGGAGCTGTTTTTT.

This clonotype has just a few counts. V and J are TRBV6-1 and TRBJ2-7; 10 nucleotides agree with TRBD2. The CDR3 contains 15 residues. CDR1 and CDR2 (germline): MNHNS, SASEGT. Losses at the gene ends were 8 bases for V and 0 bases for J; bases not matched to a gene: 7. The chain's CDR3 is CASGEREGISYEQYF. For the CDR3, the DNA is TGTGCCAGCGGGGAGCGGGAGGGGATCTCCTACGAGCAGTACTTC.

The table lists this clonotype with many counts. The gene calls are TRBV5-1 and TRBJ1-1; 9 positions agree with TRBD1. Germline lookup yields CDR1 SGHRS and CDR2 YFSETQ. Trimming took 0 bases from V and 4 from J; bases not matched to a gene: 4. This CDR3 is built from 15 residues. CDR3 nucleotide sequence: TGCGCCAGCAGCTTGGACGGACAGGGGATCACTGAAGCTTTCTTT. Protein sequence: CASSLDGQGITEAFF.

The J gene is TRBJ1-1, the V gene TRBV18; TRBD1 might be the D (6 bases). Deletions cut 1 base from V and 0 bases from J, with 15 bases between. The CDR3 spans 17 residues. Germline CDR1 and CDR2: KGHSH and LQKENI. This CDR3 reads CASSPRRGQSMNTEAFF. The CDR3 region has the DNA TGTGCCAGCTCACCACGCAGAGGACAGAGCATGAACACTGAAGCTTTCTTT.

A few counts support this clonotype. The gene calls are TRBV7-9 and TRBJ2-3; 12 bases fit TRBD2. Per germline, CDR1 SEHNR and CDR2 FQNEAQ (reference sequence). CDR3 size: 17 residues. V dropped 5 bases and J dropped 0; count of bases not matched to a gene: 6. CDR3 sequence: CASSPLAGGLSTDTQYF. The CDR3 region has the DNA TGTGCCAGCAGCCCGCTAGCGGGAGGGCTTAGCACAGATACGCAGTATTTT.

This clonotype came up many times. J is TRBJ1-3 and V is TRBV7-2; D gene ambiguous. Looked up from germline, CDR1 is SGHTA and CDR2 is FQGNSA. The V end was cut by 1 base, the J end by 9 bases, with 13 bases between. The CDR3 is 14 amino acids. CDR3 amino acids: CASSLGGQTRTIYF. CDR3 coding DNA: TGTGCCAGCAGCTTAGGTGGGCAGACCCGCACCATATATTTT.

This clonotype has ten or more counts. This chain connects TRBV7-3 to TRBJ2-1; D unresolved. V lost 5 bases to trimming and J lost 10 bases, with 18 bases between them. Germline V gene data show CDR1 as SGHTA and CDR2 as FQGTGA. This CDR3 is 14 amino acids long. In DNA, the CDR3 is TGTGCCAGCAGCCCGGACCCCCGCGTCAGCGAGCAGTTCTTC. This sequence encodes CASSPDPRVSEQFF.

This clonotype was observed at least ten times. The V call is TRBV7-2, the J call TRBJ2-7, with 7 positions matching TRBD1. CDR1 is SGHTA, CDR2 FQGNSA, per germline. CDR3 length equals 14 residues. V dropped 4 bases and J dropped 1; count of bases not matched to a gene: 4. CDR3 region: CASSSRQGSYEQYF. The CDR3 region has the DNA TGTGCCAGCAGCTCACGACAGGGATCCTACGAGCAGTACTTC.

The table lists this clonotype with many counts. The chain carries TRBV20-1 and TRBJ2-7; no reliable D call. The V and J ends lost 0 bases and 0 bases respectively, with 6 bases between them. This CDR3 region has 13 residues. In germline, CDR1 is DFQATT, CDR2 SNEGSKA (reference sequence). CDR3 DNA: TGCAGTGCTAGAGATGACCGCTCCTACGAGCAGTACTTC. Translation: CSARDDRSYEQYF.

This clonotype has just a few counts. The chain combines TRBV12-3 or TRBV12-4 with TRBJ2-5; 7 nucleotides align to TRBD2. V gave up 3 bases and J gave up 3 bases; unmatched junction bases: 7. The CDR3 totals 15 residues. CDR3 amino acids: CASSFGDYTEETQYF. CDR3 sequence (DNA): TGTGCCAGCAGTTTCGGGGACTATACAGAAGAGACCCAGTACTTC.

This clonotype was seen repeatedly, ten times or more. This sequence joins TRBV6-5 and TRBJ2-7, with 12 bases matching TRBD2. Germline assignment: CDR1 MNHEY and CDR2 SVGAGI. The V gene end was trimmed by 2 bases and the J gene end by 1 base; junction bases not matched to a gene: 3. The CDR3 contains 16 residues. CDR3 bases: TGTGCCAGCAGTTACCACGGACTAGCGGGATCCTACGAGCAGTACTTC. Protein: CASSYHGLAGSYEQYF.

With regard to this clonotype: Possible read error: a much larger clone is one base away. The chain is built from TRBV2 and TRBJ2-1, with TRBD2 matching over 14 bases. Germline CDR1 SNHLY, CDR2 FYNNEI. The CDR3 is 18 amino acids. The CDR3 DNA follows: TGTACCAGCAGAACCGGGACTAGCGGGAGTATCCCCTACAATGAGCAGTTCTTC. Amino acid sequence: CTSRTGTSGSIPYNEQFF. The full variable domain, its missing parts supplied by reference TRBV2 and TRBJ2-1, is EPEVTQTPSHQVTQMGQEVILRCVPISNHLYFYWYRQILGQKVEFLVSFYNNEISEKSEIFDDQFSVERPDGSNFTLKIRSTKLEDSAMYFCTSRTGTSGSIPYNEQFFGPGTRLTVL.

The gene calls are TRBV5-5 and TRBJ2-7; 11 positions match TRBD1. V shed 2 bases and J 9 bases; nucleotides not matched to a gene: 7. The CDR3 totals 14 residues. The germline gives CDR1 SGHKS, CDR2 YYEKEE (reference sequence). CDR3 nucleotide sequence: TGTGCCAGCAGCTTAAGGACAGGGGGCAACAGGCAGTACTTC. Translating gives CASSLRTGGNRQYF. The variable domain in full, with the rest retrieved from reference TRBV5-5 and TRBJ2-7, is DAGVTQSPTHLIKTRGQQVTLRCSPISGHKSVSWYQQVLGQGPQFIFQYYEKEERGRGNFPDRFSARQFPNYSSELNVNALLLGDSALYLCASSLRTGGNRQYFGPGTRLTVT.

The chain couples TRBV12-3 or TRBV12-4 to TRBJ1-5, with D maybe TRBD1 (6 bases). The CDR3 contains 16 residues. The V end was cut by 3 bases, the J end by 2 bases, with 14 bases between. The CDR3 DNA reads as TGTGCCAGCAGTTTTGGGGGCAGGGGTGGCAATCAGCCCCAGCATTTT. Its protein is CASSFGGRGGNQPQHF.

This clonotype has just a few counts. CDR3 DNA sequence: TGTGCCAGCAGCTACAATGCCAATGAGCAGTTCTTC. As protein: CASSYNANEQFF. The gene calls are TRBV5-4 and TRBJ2-1; D is unclear. The germline CDR1 and CDR2 sequences are SGHNT and YYREEE (reference sequence). This CDR3 has 12 amino acids. V shed 3 bases and J shed 6 bases, with 7 bases lying between them.

In its sample, this clonotype was seen many times. The CDR3: CSVGPGPYTNEQFF. CDR3 nucleotides: TGCAGCGTTGGACCAGGGCCCTATACCAATGAGCAGTTCTTC. The rearrangement uses TRBV29-1 and TRBJ2-1, with D maybe TRBD1 (5 bases). The CDR3 is 14 residues long. The V and J ends lost 4 bases and 6 bases respectively, with 16 bases between them. Germline values: CDR1 SQVTM, CDR2 ANQGSEA.

This clonotype was observed at least ten times. The J gene is TRBJ2-5, the V gene TRBV12-3 or TRBV12-4; no definite D call. The CDR3 runs to 12 residues. With 6 bases removed from V and 2 bases from J, the gap between germline ends came to 7 bases. For the CDR3, the DNA is TGTGCCAGCAGAATCAGACAAGAGACCCAGTACTTC. It specifies CASRIRQETQYF.

This clonotype was picked up many times. The chain recombines TRBV29-1 with TRBJ2-1, with a possible D match to TRBD1 (6 bases). The CDR3 loop spans 11 amino acids. The germline V gene encodes CDR1 SQVTM and CDR2 ANQGSEA. V dropped 4 bases and J dropped 9 bases, with 10 bases sitting between them. The CDR3 loop is CSVGGHGEQFF. The CDR3 nucleotides are TGCAGCGTTGGGGGACATGGTGAGCAGTTCTTC.

The sample holds many counts of this clonotype. This chain joins TRBV12-3 or TRBV12-4 and TRBJ1-1; D is ambiguous. CDR3 length: 14 amino acids. V was pared by 1 base and J by 1 base, with 7 bases between. CDR3 coding DNA: TGTGCCAGCAGTTTAGGACCCACGAACACTGAAGCTTTCTTT. Protein product: CASSLGPTNTEAFF.

This clonotype showed up just a few times. The rearrangement links TRBV20-1 to TRBJ2-5; TRBD2 is a possible D gene (7 bases). V gave up 5 bases and J gave up 5 bases, with 15 bases separating them. Germline values: CDR1 DFQATT, CDR2 SNEGSKA (reference sequence). CDR3 length: 13 residues. The CDR3: CSARLGGGETQYF. CDR3 sequence (DNA): TGCAGTGCTCGCCTAGGGGGAGGGGAGACCCAGTACTTC.

This clonotype was picked up a small number of times. V and J are TRBV7-2 and TRBJ2-1; tentatively, D is TRBD1 or TRBD2 (5 bases each). This CDR3 region has 14 residues. CDR1 and CDR2 from the germline V gene are SGHTA and FQGNSA. V lost 1 base to trimming and J lost 6 bases, with 10 bases between them. In DNA, the CDR3 is TGTGCCAGCAGCTTAGGATTTGGGGGCAATGAGCAGTTCTTC. The encoded protein is CASSLGFGGNEQFF.